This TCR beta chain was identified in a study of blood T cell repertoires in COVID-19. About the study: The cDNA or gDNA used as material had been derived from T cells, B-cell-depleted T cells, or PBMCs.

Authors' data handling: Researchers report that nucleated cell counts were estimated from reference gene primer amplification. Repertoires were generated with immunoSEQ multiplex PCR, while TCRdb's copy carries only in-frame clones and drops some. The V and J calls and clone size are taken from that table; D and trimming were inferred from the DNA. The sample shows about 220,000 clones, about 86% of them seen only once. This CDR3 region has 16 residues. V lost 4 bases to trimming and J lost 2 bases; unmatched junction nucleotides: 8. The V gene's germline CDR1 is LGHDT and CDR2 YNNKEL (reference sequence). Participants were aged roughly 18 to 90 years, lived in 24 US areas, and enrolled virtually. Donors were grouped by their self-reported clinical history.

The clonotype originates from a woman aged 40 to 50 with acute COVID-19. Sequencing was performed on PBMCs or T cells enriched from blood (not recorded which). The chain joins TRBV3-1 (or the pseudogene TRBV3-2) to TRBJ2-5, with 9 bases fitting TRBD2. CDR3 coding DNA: TGTGCCAGCAGCCCAGCTCTAGCGGGGCGTCAAGAGACCCAGTACTTC. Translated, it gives CASSPALAGRQETQYF.